The 26 T cell receptor beta chains below come from one sample, sequenced in a study of blood T cell repertoires in COVID-19. Sequencing was performed with immunoSEQ multiplex PCR; in TCRdb, only in-frame clones are kept and a portion is missing. Here the sample spans approximately 130,000 clones, around four fifths being singletons. The sequenced sample consisted of peripheral blood. The source of these receptors is a man older than 75 with acute or convalescent COVID-19.

The chain recombines TRBV2 with TRBJ2-3; D unclear. Trimming pared 5 bases from V and 2 bases from J, leaving 11 bases between. CDR1 SNHLY and CDR2 FYNNEI come from the germline V gene. CDR3 length: 14 residues. In DNA form, the CDR3 reads TGTGCCAGCAGTTTCCTTTACAACACAGATACGCAGTATTTT. This sequence encodes CASSFLYNTDTQYF.

The V call is TRBV4-1, the J call TRBJ2-7, with TRBD2 as a possible D gene (5 bases). V was pared by 0 bases and J by 4 bases, with 7 bases between. Germline lookup yields CDR1 MGHRA and CDR2 YSYEKL. There are 13 residues in the CDR3. Here the CDR3 reads CASSQDAGYEQYF. The CDR3 nucleotides are TGCGCCAGCAGCCAAGATGCGGGTTACGAGCAGTACTTC.

The chain couples TRBV7-9 to TRBJ2-3; D unclear. Germline values: CDR1 SEHNR, CDR2 FQNEAQ (reference sequence). V was trimmed by 5 bases and J by 1 base, leaving 16 bases between them. This CDR3 is 16 amino acids long. The CDR3 nucleotides read TGTGCCAGCAGCGCCACAGTGCCGGCTGGCACAGATACGCAGTATTTT. Protein: CASSATVPAGTDTQYF.

This chain links TRBV5-6 with TRBJ2-1, with 12 positions matching TRBD2. V shed 0 bases and J 13 bases; nucleotides not matched to a gene: 11. This CDR3 spans 16 amino acids. CDR1 is SGHDT, CDR2 YYEEEE, per germline. The CDR3 DNA is TGTGCCAGCAGCTTGGAGCGGCGACAACTAGCGGGGGGCCAGTTCTTC. Protein sequence: CASSLERRQLAGGQFF.

J is TRBJ1-1 and V is TRBV18, with D tentatively TRBD1 (5 bases). Germline CDR1 reads KGHSH; CDR2 reads LQKENI. Trimming removed 4 bases from V and 3 bases from J, with 9 bases in between. The CDR3 length is 13 residues. Written as DNA, the CDR3 is TGTGCCAGCTCACAGGGGAAGGACACTGAAGCTTTCTTT. It codes for CASSQGKDTEAFF.

The V gene is TRBV15, the J gene TRBJ1-1, with a tentative D call TRBD1 (6 bases). CDR1 is LNHNV, CDR2 YYDKDF, per germline (reference sequence). CDR3 length: 14 residues. Trimming cost V 0 bases and J 7 bases, with 12 bases left between them. Here the CDR3 reads CATSRDLTGNEAFF. CDR3 DNA: TGTGCCACCAGCAGAGATCTTACAGGGAATGAAGCTTTCTTT. Combining the CDR3 with reference TRBV15 and TRBJ1-1 gives the whole variable domain DAMVIQNPRYQVTQFGKPVTLSCSQTLNHNVMYWYQQKSSQAPKLLFHYYDKDFNNEADTPDNFQSRRPNTSFCFLDIRSPGLGDTAMYLCATSRDLTGNEAFFGQGTRLTVV.

CDR3 region: CASSLSSLRTGANVLTF. CDR3 DNA sequence: TGTGCCAGCAGCTTAAGTAGCTTGAGAACTGGGGCCAACGTCCTGACTTTC. V and J are TRBV7-3 and TRBJ2-6; D call uncertain. This CDR3 has 17 residues. V was pared by 1 base and J by 2 bases, with 12 bases between. Germline-derived CDR1 and CDR2 are SGHTA and FQGTGA.

This clone was counted once. V and J are TRBV20-1 and TRBJ2-7; TRBD2 aligns across 11 bases. Germline V gene sequence: CDR1 DFQATT, CDR2 SNEGSKA (reference sequence). J was trimmed by 6 bases and V by 6 bases; bases with no gene match: 10. There are 14 residues in the CDR3. The CDR3 nucleotides read TGCAGTGCCAGTGCTAGCGGGGGGTCTCTCGAGCAGTACTTC. It encodes CSASASGGSLEQYF.

This chain uses TRBV5-1 with TRBJ2-3, with D tentatively TRBD1 (6 bases). Trimming removed 4 bases from V and 1 base from J, with 10 bases in between. Germline V CDR1 and CDR2: SGHRS, YFSETQ. This CDR3 has 14 residues. The CDR3: CASSTQGGTDTQYF. The CDR3 coding sequence is TGCGCCAGCAGCACACAGGGTGGCACAGATACGCAGTATTTT.

This clone was counted a single time. The chain carries TRBV4-3 and TRBJ2-1; D perhaps matches TRBD2 (5 bases). Germline lookup yields CDR1 LGHNA and CDR2 YSLEER. The CDR3 has 15 residues. The germline V and J ends were trimmed by 4 bases and 9 bases, with 19 bases remaining between them. CDR3 sequence: CASSLTEAFRGEQFF. The CDR3, as DNA: TGCGCCAGCAGCCTCACGGAAGCGTTTCGGGGTGAGCAGTTCTTC.

This clone was seen only a few times. This chain joins TRBV4-3 and TRBJ2-3; a weak D match, TRBD2 (6 bases). The V end was cut by 6 bases, the J end by 6 bases, with 16 bases between. The CDR3 has 14 residues. Germline lookup yields CDR1 LGHNA and CDR2 YSLEER. The CDR3 reads CASSSIAAADTQYF. The CDR3 coding sequence is TGCGCCAGCAGTTCCATAGCGGCAGCCGATACGCAGTATTTT.

This clone was recorded once. The chain uses TRBV28 and TRBJ1-4; 11 positions agree with TRBD1. In germline, CDR1 is MDHEN, CDR2 SYDVKM. Trimming at V came to 5 bases and at J to 13 bases, leaving 9 bases not matched to a gene. This CDR3 is 14 amino acids long. This chain's CDR3 is CASSPWTGGARLFF. DNA of the CDR3: TGTGCCAGCAGTCCTTGGACAGGGGGCGCCCGACTGTTTTTT.

The CDR3 nucleotides are TGCGCCAGCAGCCAAGATCCCGGACAGTTGGCCGGGGAGCTGTTTTTT. Residues: CASSQDPGQLAGELFF. The chain is built from TRBV4-1 and TRBJ2-2; possibly TRBD1 for D (6 bases). Looked up from germline, CDR1 is MGHRA and CDR2 is YSYEKL. This CDR3 has 16 residues. The V end was cut by 0 bases, the J end by 6 bases, with 14 bases between.

The chain is built from TRBV30 and TRBJ2-1, with D perhaps matching TRBD1 (6 bases). This CDR3 spans 14 amino acids. V shed 2 bases and J shed 4 bases, with 12 bases lying between them. Germline loops: CDR1 GTSNPN, CDR2 SVGIG (reference sequence). This chain's CDR3 is CAWSKRTAYNEQFF. The DNA of the CDR3 is TGTGCCTGGAGTAAAAGGACAGCATACAATGAGCAGTTCTTC. Looking up the rest from reference TRBV30 and TRBJ2-1 gives the full variable domain: SQTIHQWPATLVQPVGSPLSLECTVEGTSNPNLYWYRQAAGRGLQLLFYSVGIGQISSEVPQNLSASRPQDRQFILSSKKLLLSDSGFYLCAWSKRTAYNEQFFGPGTRLTVL.

The chain couples TRBV29-1 to TRBJ2-5; D not certain. This CDR3 is built from 13 residues. Trimming left V 8 bases short and J 4 bases short, with 17 bases between. Germline CDR1 and CDR2: SQVTM and ANQGSEA. The CDR3: CSSRIEDLETQYF. DNA of the CDR3: TGCAGCTCCCGAATAGAAGATTTAGAGACCCAGTACTTC.

The chain uses TRBV9 and TRBJ1-1; the match to TRBD1 covers 9 bases. The trim removed 2 bases at V and 5 bases at J, leaving 10 bases unmatched. From germline, CDR1 is SGDLS and CDR2 YYNGEE. The CDR3 has 16 residues. CDR3 DNA: TGTGCCAGCAGCGTTAACATTCGGACAGGGGAGACTGAAGCTTTCTTT. Residues: CASSVNIRTGETEAFF.

This chain links TRBV18 with TRBJ1-2; 7 bases match TRBD1. CDR1 and CDR2 (germline): KGHSH, LQKENI. The V and J ends lost 1 base and 6 bases, in that order; junction bases with no gene match: 17. This CDR3 has 18 residues. DNA of the CDR3: TGTGCCAGCTCACCACAACCACTCACCGGGACAGTGATCGATGGCTACACCTTC. This gives the protein CASSPQPLTGTVIDGYTF. Full variable domain (rest looked up from reference TRBV18 and TRBJ1-2): NAGVMQNPRHLVRRRGQEARLRCSPMKGHSHVYWYRQLPEEGLKFMVYLQKENIIDESGMPKERFSAEFPKEGPSILRIQQVVRGDSAAYFCASSPQPLTGTVIDGYTFGSGTRLTVV.

The chain uses TRBV7-9 and TRBJ2-7; TRBD2 matches at 8 bases. This CDR3 has 14 amino acids. J was trimmed by 6 bases and V by 0 bases; bases with no gene match: 4. Per the germline V gene, CDR1 is SEHNR and CDR2 is FQNEAQ (reference sequence). CDR3 region: CASSLAAGEGEQYF. The CDR3 nucleotides read TGTGCCAGCAGCTTAGCAGCGGGGGAGGGCGAGCAGTACTTC.

For this clone: Distinct nucleotide sequences in the sample also encode this CDR3. The V gene is TRBV5-1, the J gene TRBJ1-1; D uncertain. Germline loops: CDR1 SGHRS, CDR2 YFSETQ. The CDR3 is made up of 13 amino acids. Deletions cut 0 bases from V and 2 bases from J, with 5 bases between. The CDR3 protein is CASSLARNTEAFF. CDR3 nucleotides: TGCGCCAGCAGCTTGGCCAGAAACACTGAAGCTTTCTTT.

The V gene is TRBV19, the J gene TRBJ2-1; 8 bases align to TRBD1. Trimming removed 3 bases from V and 5 bases from J; junction bases left unmatched: 6. Germline V lookup: CDR1 LNHDA, CDR2 SQIVND (reference sequence). The CDR3 runs to 15 residues. In nucleotides, the CDR3 is TGTGCCAGTAGTATTCGGACAGGGCTTCACAATGAGCAGTTCTTC. Its translation: CASSIRTGLHNEQFF.

The chain uses TRBV27 and TRBJ1-6; D may be TRBD1 (5 bases). Germline CDR1 and CDR2: MNHEY and SMNVEV (reference sequence). CDR3 length equals 14 residues. V lost 7 bases to trimming and J lost 6 bases, with 13 bases between them. The DNA of the CDR3 is TGTGCCAGCAACCCGGGGAGGGGTAATTCACCCCTCCACTTT. Residues: CASNPGRGNSPLHF.

The chain carries TRBV4-2 and TRBJ1-2, with a possible D match to TRBD1 (6 bases). This CDR3 spans 16 amino acids. Germline V gene sequence: CDR1 LGHNA, CDR2 YNFKEQ. V gave up 2 bases and J gave up 3 bases, with 16 bases separating them. The CDR3 protein is CASSQNLAGDDYGYTF. CDR3 nucleotides: TGTGCCAGCAGCCAAAATCTGGCAGGGGACGACTATGGCTACACCTTC.

The rearrangement uses TRBV7-3 and TRBJ2-5; possible D gene TRBD2, 6 bases. This CDR3 comprises 14 residues. In germline, CDR1 is SGHTA, CDR2 FQGTGA. Trimming left V 1 base short and J 5 bases short, with 11 bases between. Here the CDR3 DNA reads TGTGCCAGCAGCTTAAGCGGGAAATCGGAGACCCAGTACTTC. Its translation: CASSLSGKSETQYF.

The rearrangement uses TRBV5-8 and TRBJ2-5; D possibly corresponds to TRBD1 (5 bases). This CDR3 comprises 13 residues. The germline V gene encodes CDR1 SGHTS and CDR2 YDEGEE. Trimming removed 1 base from V and 2 bases from J, with 6 bases in between. The CDR3: CASSLYRQETQYF. The DNA of the CDR3 is TGTGCCAGCAGCTTGTACAGGCAAGAGACCCAGTACTTC. Full variable domain (missing parts from reference TRBV5-8 and TRBJ2-5): EAGVTQSPTHLIKTRGQQATLRCSPISGHTSVYWYQQALGLGLQFLLWYDEGEERNRGNFPPRFSGRQFPNYSSELNVNALELEDSALYLCASSLYRQETQYFGPGTRLLVL.

This rearrangement joins TRBV6-5 to TRBJ1-1; weak D call: TRBD1 (5 bases). The CDR3 has 15 residues. Trimming removed 4 bases from V and 6 bases from J, with 18 bases in between. CDR1 is MNHEY and CDR2 is SVGAGI in the germline V gene. The chain's CDR3 is CASSSALLRQPEAFF. The DNA of the CDR3 is TGTGCCAGCAGTTCTGCGCTCCTTAGACAGCCTGAAGCTTTCTTT.

This sequence joins TRBV5-1 and TRBJ1-1; tentatively, D is TRBD1 (6 bases). The germline V gene has CDR1 SGHRS and CDR2 YFSETQ. The CDR3 sequence is 14 residues long. Deletions cut 2 bases from V and 1 base from J, with 9 bases between. The DNA of the CDR3 is TGCGCCAGCAGCTTTTTGGGACAGAACACTGAAGCTTTCTTT. Translated, it gives CASSFLGQNTEAFF. Full variable domain (remainder filled in from reference TRBV5-1 and TRBJ1-1): KAGVTQTPRYLIKTRGQQVTLSCSPISGHRSVSWYQQTPGQGLQFLFEYFSETQRNKGNFPGRFSGRQFSNSRSEMNVSTLELGDSALYLCASSFLGQNTEAFFGQGTRLTVV.